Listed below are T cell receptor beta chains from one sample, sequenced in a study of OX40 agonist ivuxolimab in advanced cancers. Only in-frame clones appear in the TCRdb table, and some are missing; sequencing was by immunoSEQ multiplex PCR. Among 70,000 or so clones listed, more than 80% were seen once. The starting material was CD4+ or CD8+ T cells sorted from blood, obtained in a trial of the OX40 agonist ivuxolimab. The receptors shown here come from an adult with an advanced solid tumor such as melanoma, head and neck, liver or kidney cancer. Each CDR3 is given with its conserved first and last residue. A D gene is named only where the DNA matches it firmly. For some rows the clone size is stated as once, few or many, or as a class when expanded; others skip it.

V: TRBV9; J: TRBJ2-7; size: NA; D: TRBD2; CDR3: CASSVASSGSITYEQYF; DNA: TGTGCCAGCAGCGTAGCTTCTAGCGGGAGCATTACCTACGAGCAGTACTTC
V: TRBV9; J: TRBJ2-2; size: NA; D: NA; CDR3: CASSVKRDPTGELFF; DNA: TGTGCCAGCAGCGTGAAGAGGGACCCCACCGGGGAGCTGTTTTTT
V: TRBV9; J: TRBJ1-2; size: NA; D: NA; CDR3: CASSVGVGADYGYTF; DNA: TGTGCCAGCAGCGTAGGAGTGGGTGCCGACTATGGCTACACCTTC
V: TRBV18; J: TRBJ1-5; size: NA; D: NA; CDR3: CASSPKGDQPQHF; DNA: TGTGCCAGCTCACCGAAGGGGGATCAGCCCCAGCATTTT
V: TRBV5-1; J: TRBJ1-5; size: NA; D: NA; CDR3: CASSLLPNQPQHF; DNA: TGCGCCAGCAGCCTACTTCCAAATCAGCCCCAGCATTTT
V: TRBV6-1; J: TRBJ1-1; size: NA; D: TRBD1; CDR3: CASSERTGGGTEAFF; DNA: TGTGCCAGCAGTGAGAGGACAGGGGGTGGCACTGAAGCTTTCTTT
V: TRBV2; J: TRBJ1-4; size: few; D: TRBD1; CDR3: CASHNRGLIEKLFF; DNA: TGTGCCAGTCACAACAGGGGGCTTATTGAAAAACTGTTTTTT
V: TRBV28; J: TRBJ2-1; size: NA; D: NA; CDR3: CASRGDTGTRSYNEQFF; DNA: TGTGCCAGCAGGGGGGACACCGGGACTCGGTCCTACAATGAGCAGTTCTTC
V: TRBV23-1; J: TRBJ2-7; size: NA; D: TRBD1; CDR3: CASSPGQGSDEQYF; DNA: TGCGCCAGCAGTCCGGGACAGGGGTCAGACGAGCAGTACTTC
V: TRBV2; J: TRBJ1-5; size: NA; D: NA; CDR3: CASSEEYLVKGDQPQHF; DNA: TGTGCCAGCAGTGAAGAGTATTTGGTAAAGGGGGATCAGCCCCAGCATTTT
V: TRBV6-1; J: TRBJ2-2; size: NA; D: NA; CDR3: CASSETYPNTGELFF; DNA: TGTGCCAGCAGTGAGACATACCCGAACACCGGGGAGCTGTTTTTT
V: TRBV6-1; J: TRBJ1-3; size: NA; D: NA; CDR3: CASTIGGSAGNTIYF; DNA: TGTGCCAGCACCATCGGGGGATCGGCTGGAAACACCATATATTTT
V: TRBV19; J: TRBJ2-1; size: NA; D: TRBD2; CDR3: CASSIWLAGANEQFF; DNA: TGTGCCAGTAGTATCTGGCTAGCGGGAGCAAATGAGCAGTTCTTC
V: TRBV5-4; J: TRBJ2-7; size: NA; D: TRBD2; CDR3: CASSSRPAGGIRYEQYF; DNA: TGTGCCAGCAGCTCCCGACCCGCGGGGGGCATTAGGTACGAGCAGTACTTC
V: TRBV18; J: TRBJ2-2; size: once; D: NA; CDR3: CASSPGLHTGELFF; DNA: TGTGCCAGCTCACCAGGGCTCCACACCGGGGAGCTGTTTTTT
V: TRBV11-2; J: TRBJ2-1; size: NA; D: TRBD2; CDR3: CASSLGRGGRGRNEQFF; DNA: TGTGCCAGCAGCTTAGGACGGGGCGGGAGGGGACGCAATGAGCAGTTCTTC
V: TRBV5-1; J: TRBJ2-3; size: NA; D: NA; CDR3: CASSGGWLGATDTQYF; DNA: TGCGCCAGCAGCGGGGGATGGCTTGGGGCGACAGATACGCAGTATTTT
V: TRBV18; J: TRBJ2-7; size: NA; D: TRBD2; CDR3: CASSLAGSYEQYF; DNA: TGTGCCAGCTCACTAGCGGGGAGCTACGAGCAGTACTTC
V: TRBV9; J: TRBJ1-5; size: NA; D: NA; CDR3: CASSVEDGRDNQPQHF; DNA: TGTGCCAGCAGCGTAGAAGACGGCAGAGATAATCAGCCCCAGCATTTT
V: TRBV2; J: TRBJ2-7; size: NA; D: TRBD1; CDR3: CASTDRGQSYEQYF; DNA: TGTGCCAGCACCGACAGGGGGCAATCCTACGAGCAGTACTTC
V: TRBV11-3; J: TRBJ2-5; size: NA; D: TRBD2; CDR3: CASSSSGAGGETQYF; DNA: TGTGCCAGCAGCTCCTCGGGAGCGGGAGGCGAGACCCAGTACTTC
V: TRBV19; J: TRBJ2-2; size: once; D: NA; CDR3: CASSIWPGRGANTGELFF; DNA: TGTGCCAGTAGTATCTGGCCGGGAAGGGGTGCGAACACCGGGGAGCTGTTTTTT
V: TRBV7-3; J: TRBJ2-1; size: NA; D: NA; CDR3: CASSRLDRGHEQFF; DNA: TGTGCCAGCAGCCGGTTAGACCGCGGCCATGAGCAGTTCTTC
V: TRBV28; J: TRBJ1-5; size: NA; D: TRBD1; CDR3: CASSSPGTGLNQPQHF; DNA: TGTGCCAGCAGTTCACCCGGGACAGGGCTTAATCAGCCCCAGCATTTT
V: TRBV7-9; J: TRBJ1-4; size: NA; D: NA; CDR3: CATDRLNEKLFF; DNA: TGTGCCACGGACAGACTCAATGAAAAACTGTTTTTT
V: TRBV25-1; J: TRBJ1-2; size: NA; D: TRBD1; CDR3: CASSDRDRGYGYTF; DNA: TGTGCCAGCAGTGACCGGGACAGGGGCTATGGCTACACCTTC
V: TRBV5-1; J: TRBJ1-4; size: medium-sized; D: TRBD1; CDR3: CASRGRGTEEKLFF; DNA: TGCGCCAGCAGGGGCCGTGGGACAGAAGAAAAACTGTTTTTT
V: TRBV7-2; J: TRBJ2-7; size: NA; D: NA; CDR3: CASSLGTRPYEQYF; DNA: TGTGCCAGCAGCTTAGGGACCAGACCCTACGAGCAGTACTTC
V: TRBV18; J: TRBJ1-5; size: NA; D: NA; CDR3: CASSPRGDNQPQHF; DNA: TGTGCCAGCTCACCAAGGGGAGACAATCAGCCCCAGCATTTT
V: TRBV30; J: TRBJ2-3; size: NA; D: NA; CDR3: CAWSVFVAGEVGTQYF; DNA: TGTGCCTGGAGTGTATTTGTGGCAGGCGAAGTGGGTACGCAGTATTTT
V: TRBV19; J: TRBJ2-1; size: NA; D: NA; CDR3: CASSISDPSSYNEQFF; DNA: TGTGCCAGTAGTATAAGCGACCCCAGCTCCTACAATGAGCAGTTCTTC
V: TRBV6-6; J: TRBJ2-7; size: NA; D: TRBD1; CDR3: CASRQGQGSYEQYF; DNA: TGTGCCAGCCGTCAAGGACAGGGCTCCTACGAGCAGTACTTC
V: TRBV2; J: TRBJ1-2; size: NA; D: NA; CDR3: CASSESGRYGVGYTF; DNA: TGTGCCAGCAGTGAATCAGGACGCTACGGGGTAGGCTACACCTTC
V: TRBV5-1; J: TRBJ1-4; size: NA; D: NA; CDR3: CASRGVGQEKLFF; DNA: TGCGCCAGCAGAGGAGTCGGGCAGGAAAAACTGTTTTTT
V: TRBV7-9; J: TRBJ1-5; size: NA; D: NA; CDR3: CASSLAGGDSNQPQHF; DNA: TGTGCCAGCAGCTTAGCGGGGGGAGATAGCAATCAGCCCCAGCATTTT
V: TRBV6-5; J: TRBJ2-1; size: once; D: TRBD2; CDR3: CASSRKRGGYNEQFF; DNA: TGTGCCAGCAGTCGGAAGCGGGGGGGGTACAATGAGCAGTTCTTC
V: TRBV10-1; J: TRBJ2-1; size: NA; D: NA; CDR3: CASSEDRVNEQFF; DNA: TGCGCCAGCAGTGAGGATCGGGTCAATGAGCAGTTCTTC
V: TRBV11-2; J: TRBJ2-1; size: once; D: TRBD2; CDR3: CASSPLSGGSYNEQFF; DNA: TGTGCCAGCAGCCCCCTATCGGGAGGGTCCTACAATGAGCAGTTCTTC
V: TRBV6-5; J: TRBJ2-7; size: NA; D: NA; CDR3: CASSYSRGYEQYF; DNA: TGTGCCAGCAGTTACTCACGGGGTTACGAGCAGTACTTC
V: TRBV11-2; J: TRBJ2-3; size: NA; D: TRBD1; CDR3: CASSRQGAGDTQYF; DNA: TGTGCCAGCAGCCGACAGGGGGCGGGAGATACGCAGTATTTT
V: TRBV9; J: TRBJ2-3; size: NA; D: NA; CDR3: CASSVAGAPDTQYF; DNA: TGTGCCAGCAGCGTAGCGGGGGCCCCAGATACGCAGTATTTT
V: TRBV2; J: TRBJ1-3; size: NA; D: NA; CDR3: CASSERAATSAGNTIYF; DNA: TGTGCCAGCAGTGAAAGGGCAGCGACGTCGGCTGGAAACACCATATATTTT
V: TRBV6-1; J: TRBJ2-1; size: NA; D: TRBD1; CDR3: CASSGRDRGRDEQFF; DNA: TGTGCCAGCAGTGGCCGGGACAGGGGGCGCGATGAGCAGTTCTTC
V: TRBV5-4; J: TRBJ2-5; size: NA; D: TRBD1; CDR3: CASSFDRVETQYF; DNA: TGTGCCAGCAGTTTTGACAGGGTCGAGACCCAGTACTTC
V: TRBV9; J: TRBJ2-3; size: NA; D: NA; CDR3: CASSVDPTRADTQYF; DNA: TGTGCCAGCAGCGTAGACCCCACCAGGGCAGATACGCAGTATTTT
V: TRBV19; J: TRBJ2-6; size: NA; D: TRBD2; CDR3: CASRPSGSSGANVLTF; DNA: TGTGCCAGTAGGCCTAGCGGTAGCTCTGGGGCCAACGTCCTGACTTTC
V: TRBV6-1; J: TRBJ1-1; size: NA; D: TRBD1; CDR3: CASSDDRDRVYTEAFF; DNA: TGTGCCAGCAGTGATGACCGGGACAGGGTATACACTGAAGCTTTCTTT
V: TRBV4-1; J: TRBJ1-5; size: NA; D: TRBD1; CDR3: CASSGQAVGLSNQPQHF; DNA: TGCGCCAGCAGCGGACAGGCCGTCGGGTTAAGCAATCAGCCCCAGCATTTT
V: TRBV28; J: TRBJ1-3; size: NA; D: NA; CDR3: CASSFSDRIPVRNTIYF; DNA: TGTGCCAGCAGTTTCTCTGACAGAATCCCAGTTAGAAACACCATATATTTT
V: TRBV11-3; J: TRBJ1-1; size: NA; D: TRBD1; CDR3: CASSLQGGTEAFF; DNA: TGTGCCAGCAGCTTACAGGGGGGGACTGAAGCTTTCTTT
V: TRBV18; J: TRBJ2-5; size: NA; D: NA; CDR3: CASSPGAFQETQYF; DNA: TGTGCCAGCTCACCAGGGGCTTTCCAAGAGACCCAGTACTTC
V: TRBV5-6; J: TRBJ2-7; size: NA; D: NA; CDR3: CASSLTAGLGDEQYF; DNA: TGTGCCAGCAGCTTGACAGCAGGGCTGGGTGACGAGCAGTACTTC
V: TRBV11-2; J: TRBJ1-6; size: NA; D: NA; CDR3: CASSLTGQNNSPLHF; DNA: TGTGCCAGCAGCTTAACAGGGCAGAATAATTCACCCCTCCACTTT
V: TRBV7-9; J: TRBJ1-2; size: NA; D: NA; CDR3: CASSPGAAGGFHGYTF; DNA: TGTGCCAGCAGCCCCGGGGCCGCGGGGGGATTTCATGGCTACACCTTC
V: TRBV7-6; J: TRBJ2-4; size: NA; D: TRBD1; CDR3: CASSPGQGLAKNIQYF; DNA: TGTGCCAGCAGCCCAGGACAGGGGCTCGCCAAAAACATTCAGTACTTC
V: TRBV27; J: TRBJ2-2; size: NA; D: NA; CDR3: CASSRPAGELFF; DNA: TGTGCCAGCAGCCGGCCCGCCGGGGAGCTGTTTTTT
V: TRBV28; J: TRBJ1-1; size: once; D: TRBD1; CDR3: CASSTGGAMNTEAFF; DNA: TGTGCCAGCAGCACAGGGGGCGCGATGAACACTGAAGCTTTCTTT